This T cell receptor (beta chain) was recorded in a study of T cells in women clearing cervical HPV infection. Study-level background: Controls were women whose single incident HPV16 infection cleared within 12 months without precancer or cancer.

All participants had a single incident cervical HPV16 infection, and prevalent HPV16 infections were excluded. Notes on this clone: The read comes to an end 3 residues before the CDR3 does, leaving the germline J gene to fill in the end.

This CDR3 spans 14 amino acids. V gave up 6 bases and J gave up 5 bases; unmatched junction bases: 8. Average input was approximately 1,100 ng genomic DNA for immunoSEQ TCR beta CDR3 amplification. Sequencing was performed with immunoSEQ multiplex PCR; in TCRdb, only in-frame clones are kept and a portion is missing. The table gives tens of thousands of clones; the top ten clones make up under 20% of it. The chain uses TRBV6-7 and TRBJ2-7, with TRBD1 identical over 9 bases. TRBV6-7 is an ORF, with its function uncertain. The receptor was isolated from a woman between 18 and 70 years old with a cervical HPV16 infection that either progressed to CIN3+ or cleared (not recorded which). What was sequenced was blood buffy coat. CDR3 DNA, as far as it was read: TGTGCCAGCAGACAACAGGGGGCTGTGGACGAG. This codes for CASRQQGAVDE. The whole CDR3 protein is CASRQQGAVDEQYF.